The clone carrying this T cell receptor (beta chain) was recorded a few times. No antigen is known for it. Germline loops: CDR1 ENHRY, CDR2 SYGVKD. Trimming left V 7 bases short and J 2 bases short, with 14 bases between. The CDR3 has 14 amino acids. This sample was taken from a study of identical twins. Study-level findings and limits: With abundant cord blood beta clonotypes, insertions were fewer; memory repertoires showed no such pattern.

Unique molecular identifiers were present on the cDNA, which also gained a universal primer site by template switching. Each CDR3 protein gets one entry after TCRdb re-called the 5' RACE reads with MiXCR. The sample lists around 530,000 distinct CDR3 sequences, approximately 14% occurring once. Another study also made use of these data, one on yellow fever vaccine responses in identical twins. From that report: Twins showed a vaccine T cell response that reportedly seemed partly convergent, partly personalized.

This chain connects TRBV10-3 to TRBJ1-1; TRBD1 is a possible D gene (5 bases). The receptor's source is a woman in her late teens or twenties in good health. The material sequenced was CD4+ T cells sorted from blood. DNA of the CDR3: TGTGCCATCACCACCGGTAGGGGTAACACTGAAGCTTTCTTT. Encoded protein: CAITTGRGNTEAFF.